Sequencing of this TCR beta chain was carried out in a study of human T cells and chemical hapten exposure. Study findings and constraints: Donors, who had alopecia, may show an immune response that differs from healthy people's. PT1 expanded TCR numbers tracked positively with patch test score.

Authors' data handling: There were a median of approximately 96,000 TCRs per sample, with a range from roughly 20,000 to 690,600. TCRdb independently ran MiXCR on the RACE reads; one entry per CDR3 protein. TCRdb, not the authors, supplied the V and J calls. Of 35,000 to 55,000 distinct CDR3 sequences listed, around a tenth were seen once; the top ten hold 11% to 15%. The CDR3 runs 17 residues. Germline trimming cut 5 bases from V and 1 base from J; bases unmatched to any gene: 11. Germline assignment: CDR1 GTSNPN and CDR2 SVGIG (reference sequence). This clonotype was counted a few times. What it recognizes is unknown. Time point indicated: patch test 2, 6 weeks after DPC sensitization. As to treatment: therapeutic diphenylcyclopropenone sensitization with weekly scalp DPC. Whole blood, unfractionated, served as the material for total RNA extraction. Every donor had alopecia and was 18 to 70 years old; all were suitable for DPC.

The V and J genes are TRBV30 and TRBJ2-2; 9 positions match TRBD1. The TCR comes from a woman in her thirties with alopecia areata. Some clones in this sample may be carry-over from other donors' samples. The sequences come from whole blood, collected in connection with sensitization to the hapten diphenylcyclopropenone (DPC). CDR3 coding DNA: TGTGCCTGGGGGGGGACGGACAGGGGATGGAACACCGGGGAGCTGTTTTTT. It specifies CAWGGTDRGWNTGELFF.